These 28 T cell receptor beta chains were sequenced from one sample in a study of T-cell memory formation after mild COVID-19. TCRdb processed the 5' RACE reads anew with MiXCR; each CDR3 protein has one entry. The table includes hundreds of thousands of distinct CDR3 sequences, approximately 21% detected once. The sequencing input was PBMCs or a T cell subset sorted from them (not recorded which). The receptors originated from an adult woman who had mild COVID-19 (a few samples of this study predate the infection). Cell type and time point are not known.

This clonotype was recorded many times. This chain uses TRBV6-5 with TRBJ1-1; D may be TRBD1 (5 bases). CDR3 length: 14 residues. Trimming shortened V by 0 bases and J by 5 bases, and 10 bases separated the two germline ends. CDR1 MNHEY and CDR2 SVGAGI come from the germline V gene. The CDR3 DNA follows: TGTGCCAGCAGTTACTCGCCAGGGAGGACTGAAGCTTTCTTT. Translated: CASSYSPGRTEAFF.

The chain links TRBV6-2 or TRBV6-3 to TRBJ2-1; weak D call: TRBD1 (5 bases). V gave up 4 bases and J gave up 4 bases, with 17 bases separating them. Germline V gene lookup returns CDR1 MNHEY and CDR2 SVGEGT. This CDR3 contains 16 residues. The CDR3 protein is CASSLTAQDPYNEQFF. CDR3 DNA sequence: TGTGCCAGCAGTTTGACAGCGCAGGATCCTTACAATGAGCAGTTCTTC.

The table lists this clonotype with a few counts. The rearrangement uses TRBV2 and TRBJ2-3, with D uncertain. V was clipped by 4 bases and J by 1 base, with 6 bases between them. The CDR3 loop spans 13 amino acids. From germline, CDR1 is SNHLY and CDR2 FYNNEI. The CDR3 nucleotides read TGTGCCAGCAGTGCCCGGGGCACAGATACGCAGTATTTT. It translates to CASSARGTDTQYF.

There are a few counts of this clonotype. The rearrangement uses TRBV15 and TRBJ2-5; no clear D. The CDR3 spans 12 residues. CDR1 and CDR2 from the germline V gene are LNHNV and YYDKDF (reference sequence). V was cut by 3 bases and J by 3 bases, with 5 bases left in between. The CDR3 DNA reads as TGTGCCACCAGCAGTCTAAAAGAGACCCAGTACTTC. Translating gives CATSSLKETQYF.

This clonotype was found a few times. The rearrangement joins TRBV12-3 or TRBV12-4 to TRBJ1-4; D call uncertain. The CDR3 consists of 15 residues. The V gene lost 7 bases and the J gene lost 3 bases, with 15 bases spanning the gap. CDR3 bases: TGTGCCAGCATCCCCGTCGGCGGGTCTAATGAAAAACTGTTTTTT. The encoded protein is CASIPVGGSNEKLFF.

The chain combines TRBV7-2 with TRBJ2-3; TRBD1 matches 7 bases. The length of the CDR3 is 17 residues. CDR1 is SGHTA, CDR2 FQGNSA, per germline. Germline trimming cut 4 bases from V and 6 bases from J; bases unmatched to any gene: 16. The CDR3 spells CASSSLAPGQIADTQYF. The CDR3 DNA reads as TGTGCCAGCAGCTCTCTTGCCCCGGGACAGATAGCCGATACGCAGTATTTT.

The V gene is TRBV12-3 or TRBV12-4, the J gene TRBJ2-2; D possibly corresponds to TRBD1 (6 bases). This CDR3 spans 13 amino acids. Trimming cost V 8 bases and J 7 bases, with 14 bases left between them. CDR3 in DNA: TGTGCCAGCTCCGAAGGGGGATACGGGGAGCTGTTTTTT. Amino acid sequence: CASSEGGYGELFF.

This clonotype turned up a few times. The chain links TRBV12-3 or TRBV12-4 to TRBJ2-3; D possibly matches TRBD1 or TRBD2 (5 bases each). The length of the CDR3 is 16 residues. V lost 5 bases and J 1 base, leaving 16 bases between the germline ends. The CDR3 loop is CASSGYLRGRTDTQYF. The CDR3 DNA follows: TGTGCCAGCAGTGGATACTTGAGGGGTCGCACAGATACGCAGTATTTT.

The gene calls are TRBV2 and TRBJ2-4, with unresolved D. The length of the CDR3 is 15 residues. With 5 bases removed from V and 0 bases from J, the gap between germline ends came to 11 bases. CDR1 and CDR2 (germline): SNHLY, FYNNEI. The DNA for the CDR3 is TGTGCCAGCAGTTCTAGTCATCTAGCCAAAAACATTCAGTACTTC. Its translation is CASSSSHLAKNIQYF.

This clonotype was observed once. This rearrangement joins TRBV6-2 or TRBV6-3 to TRBJ2-2, with no clear D. The germline V and J ends were trimmed by 6 bases and 6 bases, with 8 bases remaining between them. Per germline, CDR1 MNHEY and CDR2 SVGEGT. The CDR3 runs 12 residues. CDR3 bases: TGTGCCAGCAGATCGCCACCCGGGGAGCTGTTTTTT. The encoded protein is CASRSPPGELFF.

This clonotype was observed many times. The V and J genes are TRBV7-9 and TRBJ2-1; TRBD2 matches at 14 bases. J gave up 8 bases and V 3 bases, and 3 bases lay outside the gene matches. CDR3 length equals 15 residues. Germline V lookup: CDR1 SEHNR, CDR2 FQNEAQ (reference sequence). DNA of the CDR3: TGTGCCAGCAGCTTGGGGACTAGCGGGAGTGATGAGCAGTTCTTC. This encodes CASSLGTSGSDEQFF.

V and J are TRBV9 and TRBJ2-5; TRBD2 agrees at 9 bases. The J segment lost 4 bases and the V segment lost 2 bases, leaving 3 bases of the junction unmatched. Germline V lookup: CDR1 SGDLS, CDR2 YYNGEE. The CDR3 consists of 14 residues. The CDR3 DNA sequence: TGTGCCAGCAGCGTGACTAGCGGAGGAGAGACCCAGTACTTC. Translation gives CASSVTSGGETQYF.

V is TRBV27 and J is TRBJ2-7, with D possibly matching TRBD2 (5 bases). V lost 6 bases, J lost 0 bases, and 9 bases lay in between. The length of the CDR3 is 13 residues. Germline assignment: CDR1 MNHEY and CDR2 SMNVEV (reference sequence). CDR3: CASSRGYSYEQYF. The CDR3 region has the DNA TGTGCCAGCAGCCGGGGATACTCCTACGAGCAGTACTTC.

This clonotype was picked up a small number of times. The chain's CDR3 is CAISDRGASKEQFF. CDR3 coding DNA: TGTGCCATCAGTGATCGGGGGGCCTCTAAAGAGCAGTTCTTC. The V gene is TRBV10-3, the J gene TRBJ2-1, with D tentatively TRBD2 (7 bases). Germline-derived CDR1 and CDR2 are ENHRY and SYGVKD. Trimming shortened V by 3 bases and J by 10 bases, and 16 bases separated the two germline ends. This CDR3 is 14 amino acids long.

This clonotype was seen more than once but under ten times. The chain is built from TRBV20-1 and TRBJ1-1; unclear D gene. CDR1 and CDR2 from the germline V gene are DFQATT and SNEGSKA (reference sequence). This CDR3 spans 14 amino acids. The germline V and J ends were trimmed by 3 bases and 8 bases, with 19 bases remaining between them. CDR3 protein: CSASGTIWSVEAFF. In DNA, the CDR3 is TGCAGTGCTAGCGGAACTATCTGGAGCGTCGAAGCTTTCTTT.

This clonotype has at least ten counts. The chain uses TRBV9 and TRBJ2-1; no clear D. V lost 0 bases, J lost 3 bases, and 4 bases lay in between. The CDR3 is 13 residues long. In germline, CDR1 is SGDLS, CDR2 YYNGEE. CDR3 nucleotides: TGTGCCAGCAGCGTAGAAGACTACAATGAGCAGTTCTTC. Translation gives CASSVEDYNEQFF. Full variable domain (remainder filled in from reference TRBV9 and TRBJ2-1): DSGVTQTPKHLITATGQRVTLRCSPRSGDLSVYWYQQSLDQGLQFLIQYYNGEERAKGNILERFSAQQFPDLHSELNLSSLELGDSALYFCASSVEDYNEQFFGPGTRLTVL.

The rearrangement links TRBV7-2 to TRBJ1-2, with a tentative D call TRBD1 (6 bases). CDR1 and CDR2 (germline): SGHTA, FQGNSA. Trimming left V 6 bases short and J 2 bases short, with 13 bases between. This CDR3 region has 14 residues. CDR3 sequence (DNA): TGTGCCAGCAGGTTCCAGGGGAAGAACTATGGCTACACCTTC. It yields the protein CASRFQGKNYGYTF.

This chain joins TRBV2 and TRBJ2-7, with 10 bases fitting TRBD1. Germline values: CDR1 SNHLY, CDR2 FYNNEI. The J segment lost 3 bases and the V segment lost 7 bases, leaving 9 bases of the junction unmatched. The length of the CDR3 is 15 residues. CDR3 residues: CASITDRGPFYEQYF. The DNA of the CDR3 is TGTGCCAGCATTACCGACAGGGGGCCCTTCTACGAGCAGTACTTC.

Comments on this clonotype: At one end the junction does not follow the germline gene, possibly because of a read error. V and J are TRBV7-7 and TRBJ2-3; no clear D gene. CDR3 size: 13 residues. Germline-derived CDR1 and CDR2 are SSHAT and FNYEAQ (reference sequence). DNA for the CDR3: TGTGCTAGCAGCTTTGTTCCCACAGATACGCAGTATTTT. Encoded protein: CASSFVPTDTQYF.

This chain links TRBV15 with TRBJ2-7; 12 bases map to TRBD1. V lost 1 base to trimming and J lost 6 bases; unmatched junction nucleotides: 4. The CDR3 loop spans 15 amino acids. The germline V gene has CDR1 LNHNV and CDR2 YYDKDF (reference sequence). In DNA form, the CDR3 reads TGTGCCACCAGCAGAGTGGGACAGGGGGCTTCCGAGCAGTACTTC. This translates into CATSRVGQGASEQYF.

This clonotype came up many times. The chain recombines TRBV6-5 with TRBJ1-1; the D gene is possibly TRBD1 (5 bases). The CDR3 has 14 amino acids. The germline V gene has CDR1 MNHEY and CDR2 SVGAGI. Trimming took 0 bases from V and 1 from J, leaving 6 bases between them. CDR3 sequence: CASSYSGGNTEAFF. The CDR3 region has the DNA TGTGCCAGCAGTTACTCGGGGGGGAACACTGAAGCTTTCTTT.

This chain joins TRBV27 and TRBJ1-1; 8 bases fit TRBD1. V shed 7 bases, J shed 0 bases, and the junction held 7 bases outside the gene matches. Germline values: CDR1 MNHEY, CDR2 SMNVEV (reference sequence). CDR3 length: 15 amino acids. CDR3 sequence (DNA): TGTGCCAGCATGGACAGGGAGGGCATGAACACTGAAGCTTTCTTT. It specifies CASMDREGMNTEAFF.

The CDR3 is CASSLVAYEQFF. CDR3 sequence (DNA): TGTGCCAGCAGTTTGGTAGCGTACGAGCAGTTCTTC. The chain has TRBV12-3 or TRBV12-4 and TRBJ2-1; the D gene is possibly TRBD2 (5 bases). The V gene lost 3 bases and the J gene lost 10 bases, with 10 bases spanning the gap. The length of the CDR3 is 12 residues.

V gene TRBV20-1 combines with J gene TRBJ2-1; no firm D call. Per germline, CDR1 DFQATT and CDR2 SNEGSKA (reference sequence). The CDR3 has 15 residues. The V end was cut by 6 bases, the J end by 1 base, with 16 bases between. The CDR3 spells CSAPSPSTSYNEQFF. The CDR3 bases are TGCAGTGCCCCCAGCCCATCAACTTCCTACAATGAGCAGTTCTTC.

The V gene is TRBV5-6, the J gene TRBJ2-3, with TRBD2 matching 11 bases. The J segment lost 10 bases and the V segment lost 0 bases, leaving 4 bases of the junction unmatched. Germline assignment: CDR1 SGHDT and CDR2 YYEEEE. The CDR3 is made up of 14 amino acids. The CDR3 coding sequence is TGTGCCAGCAGCTTGGTCACTAGCGGGAGCGCGCAGTATTTT. This codes for CASSLVTSGSAQYF.

This chain links TRBV27 with TRBJ2-7, with D perhaps matching TRBD1 or TRBD2 (5 bases each). CDR1 MNHEY and CDR2 SMNVEV come from the germline V gene (reference sequence). CDR3 length: 15 residues. V was cut by 3 bases and J by 4 bases, with 16 bases left in between. CDR3 in amino acids: CASSFRETGRYEQYF. The CDR3 DNA reads TGTGCCAGCAGTTTTCGAGAAACGGGACGTTACGAGCAGTACTTC.

The rearrangement joins TRBV20-1 to TRBJ1-1; D is ambiguous. The V end lost 5 bases, the J end lost 1 base, and 17 bases lay between the germline ends. Germline V gene data show CDR1 as DFQATT and CDR2 as SNEGSKA (reference sequence). The CDR3 totals 15 residues. The CDR3 nucleotides are TGCAGTGCTCAGAGAGGTTGGGTATCGAACACTGAAGCTTTCTTT. Translated: CSAQRGWVSNTEAFF.

The count of this clonotype is one. The chain uses TRBV5-6 and TRBJ1-1; TRBD1 aligns across 7 bases. The length of the CDR3 is 14 residues. Unmatched junction bases numbered 7, after V lost 4 bases and J lost 4 bases. Per germline, CDR1 SGHDT and CDR2 YYEEEE. This CDR3 reads CASSPTGIGTEAFF. The CDR3, as DNA: TGTGCCAGCAGCCCGACAGGGATCGGCACTGAAGCTTTCTTT. The variable domain in full, completed from reference TRBV5-6 and TRBJ1-1, reads DAGVTQSPTHLIKTRGQQVTLRCSPKSGHDTVSWYQQALGQGPQFIFQYYEEEERQRGNFPDRFSGHQFPNYSSELNVNALLLGDSALYLCASSPTGIGTEAFFGQGTRLTVV.